This T cell receptor (beta chain) was retrieved from a study of blood T cell repertoires in COVID-19. Across the study: Spain, Italy and the United States supplied samples that represented acute and convalescent COVID-19. T cells, B-cell-depleted T cells, or PBMCs supplied cDNA or gDNA.

Per the germline V gene, CDR1 is MNHEY and CDR2 is SMNVEV (reference sequence). Trimming left V 6 bases short and J 4 bases short, with 16 bases between. The CDR3 extends over 14 amino acids. TCRdb keeps only in-frame clones here, not all; method: immunoSEQ multiplex PCR. The repertoire includes 270,000 or so clones, about 86% of them detected once, and more than 10% sits in the top ten. The chain uses TRBV27 and TRBJ2-7; a possible D gene is TRBD1 (5 bases). This receptor was taken from a woman aged 25 to 39 with COVID-19, enrolled during active disease. Sequencing was performed on peripheral blood. Here the CDR3 reads CASSLRVSGYEQYF. CDR3 nucleotide sequence: TGTGCCAGCAGCCTCAGGGTATCGGGTTACGAGCAGTACTTC.